A few counts support the clone carrying this T cell receptor (beta chain). The data derive from a study of cytomegalovirus exposure and HLA in healthy donors. The PCR made use of 60 Vbeta and 13 Jbeta primers. Here immunoSEQ multiplex PCR was the method, and the copy in TCRdb shows in-frame clones only, minus some. Found here are roughly 160,000 clones, roughly 71% of them singletons; the top ten hold around 1.5%. The receptor comes from a girl aged 5 to 17 in good health and CMV-seronegative. Sequenced: PBMCs.

The DNA of the CDR3 is TGTGCCAGCAGTTACTCTAGGGGAGGAATCACTGAAGCTTTCTTT. Its protein is CASSYSRGGITEAFF. The chain has TRBV6-5 and TRBJ1-1, with TRBD1 as a possible D gene (5 bases). The V gene's germline CDR1 is MNHEY and CDR2 SVGAGI. V lost 0 bases and J 4 bases, leaving 12 bases between the germline ends. The length of the CDR3 is 15 residues.